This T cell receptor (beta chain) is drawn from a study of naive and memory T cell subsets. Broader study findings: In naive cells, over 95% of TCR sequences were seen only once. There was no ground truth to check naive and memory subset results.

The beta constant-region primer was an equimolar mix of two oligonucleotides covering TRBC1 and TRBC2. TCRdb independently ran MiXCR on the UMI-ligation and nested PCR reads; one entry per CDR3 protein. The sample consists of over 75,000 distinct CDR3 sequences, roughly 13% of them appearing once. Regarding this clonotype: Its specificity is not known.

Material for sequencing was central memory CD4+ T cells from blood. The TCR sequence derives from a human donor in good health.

Here the CDR3 reads CASMGYSRWFF. The CDR3 nucleotides read TGTGCCAGCATGGGGTATTCAAGGTGGTTCTTC. The chain carries TRBV27 and TRBJ2-1; no clear D gene. V was trimmed by 7 bases and J by 15 bases, leaving 16 bases between them. CDR1 and CDR2 (germline): MNHEY, SMNVEV (reference sequence). CDR3 length equals 11 residues.